The T cell receptor beta chain under discussion was sequenced for a study of regulatory T cells in long-lasting Graves disease. At least ten counts were recorded for this clonotype. The target antigen is unknown. The CDR3 has 16 amino acids. Losses at the gene ends were 7 bases for V and 5 bases for J; bases not matched to a gene: 16. The germline CDR1 and CDR2 sequences are SNHLY and FYNNEI. Noted time point: newly diagnosed GD, antithyroid drugs for less than 3 months. From PBMCs, RNA was extracted and then used to make the TCR library. Study-wide results and caveats: Having only a small sample size may have limited accuracy.

Researchers made TCR beta libraries by using iRepertoire HTBI primers and running Arm-PCR on CDR3 regions. TCRdb used MiXCR to reprocess the multiplex PCR reads, holding one entry per CDR3 protein. Here the sample spans 350,000 to 450,000 distinct CDR3 sequences, more than 12% being singletons. In addition, the sample was reused for a study of T cells in Graves' hyperthyroidism and ophthalmopathy. This second study says: Blood also contained most expanded thyroid clonotypes above 0.001. Model output signaled ophthalmopathy a median approximately 6 months ahead of onset.

The specimen comprised peripheral blood mononuclear cells (PBMCs), sampled at new diagnosis, from a patient treated with antithyroid drugs. The chain is built from TRBV2 and TRBJ2-5; 7 nucleotides line up with TRBD1. The sequence came from a woman aged 25 to 39 with Graves disease. The CDR3, as DNA: TGTGCCAGCACAATTTCGGACAGGACTTTAGGGGAGACCCAGTACTTC. Residues: CASTISDRTLGETQYF.